Many counts were recorded for the clone carrying this T cell receptor (beta chain). In the study's own analysis: Nucleated cell number was recorded as an estimate derived from reference gene primer amplification. Data came from immunoSEQ multiplex PCR; TCRdb stores just in-frame clones and leaves some out. V and J calls and clone size are those listed in that table; D and trimming were worked out from the DNA. Of roughly 68,000 clones listed, 79% are singletons. The data stem from a study of blood T cell repertoires in COVID-19. Overall study context: Acute-phase and convalescent COVID-19 samples originated in the United States, Italy and Spain. T cells, B-cell-depleted T cells, or PBMCs provided the cDNA or gDNA that served as material.

V lost 3 bases and J 6 bases, leaving 11 bases between the germline ends. The CDR3 length is 14 residues. Per germline, CDR1 MDHEN and CDR2 SYDVKM. The chain links TRBV28 to TRBJ1-4; D may be TRBD1 (5 bases). The origin of this receptor is a woman in her forties or fifties with acute or convalescent COVID-19. Sequenced sample: peripheral blood. Here the CDR3 reads CASSFPTDDEKLFF. CDR3 nucleotides: TGTGCCAGCAGTTTCCCGACAGACGATGAAAAACTGTTTTTT.